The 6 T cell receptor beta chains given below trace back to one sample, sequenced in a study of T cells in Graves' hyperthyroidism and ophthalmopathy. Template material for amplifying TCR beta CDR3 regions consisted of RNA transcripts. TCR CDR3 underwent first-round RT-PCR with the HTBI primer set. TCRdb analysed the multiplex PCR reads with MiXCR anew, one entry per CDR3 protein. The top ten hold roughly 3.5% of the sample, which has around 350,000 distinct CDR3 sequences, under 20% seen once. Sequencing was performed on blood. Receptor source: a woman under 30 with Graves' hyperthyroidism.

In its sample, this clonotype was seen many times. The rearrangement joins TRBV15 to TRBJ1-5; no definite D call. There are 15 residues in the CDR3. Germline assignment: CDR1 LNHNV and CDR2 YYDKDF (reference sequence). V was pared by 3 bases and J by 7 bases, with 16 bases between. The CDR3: CATSRDHGFGQPQHF. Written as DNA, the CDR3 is TGTGCCACCAGCAGGGACCATGGGTTTGGCCAGCCCCAGCATTTT.

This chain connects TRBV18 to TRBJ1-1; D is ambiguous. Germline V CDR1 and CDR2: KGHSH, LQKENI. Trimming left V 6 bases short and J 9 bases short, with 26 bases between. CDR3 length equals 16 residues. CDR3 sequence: CASSRGVTSGLFQAFF. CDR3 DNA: TGTGCCAGCTCCAGAGGTGTGACCTCGGGGTTGTTTCAAGCTTTCTTT.

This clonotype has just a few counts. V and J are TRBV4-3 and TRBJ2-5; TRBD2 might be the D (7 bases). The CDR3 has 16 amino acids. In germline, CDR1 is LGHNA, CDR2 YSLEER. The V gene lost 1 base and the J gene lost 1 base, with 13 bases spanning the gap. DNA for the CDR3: TGCGCCAGCAGCCAAGGTGACGGGGGGCCCCAAGAGACCCAGTACTTC. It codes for CASSQGDGGPQETQYF.

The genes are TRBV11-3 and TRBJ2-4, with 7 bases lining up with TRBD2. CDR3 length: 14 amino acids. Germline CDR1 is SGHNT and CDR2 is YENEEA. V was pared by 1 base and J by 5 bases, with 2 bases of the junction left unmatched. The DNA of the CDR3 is TGTGCCAGCAGCTTAGGTCGGGGGGAAAACATTCAGTACTTC. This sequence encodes CASSLGRGENIQYF. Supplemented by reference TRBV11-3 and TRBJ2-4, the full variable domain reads EAGVVQSPRYKIIEKKQPVAFWCNPISGHNTLYWYLQNLGQGPELLIRYENEEAVDDSQLPKDRFSAERLKGVDSTLKIQPAELGDSAVYLCASSLGRGENIQYFGAGTRLSVL.

The CDR3 loop reads CASTLQGRFTEAFF. The CDR3 DNA is TGCGCCAGCACCTTACAGGGAAGGTTCACTGAAGCTTTCTTT. The chain is built from TRBV10-2 and TRBJ1-1, with TRBD1 as a possible D gene (6 bases). The CDR3 is 14 residues long. Trimming pared 7 bases from V and 4 bases from J, leaving 16 bases between. The V gene's germline CDR1 is WSHSY and CDR2 SAAADI.

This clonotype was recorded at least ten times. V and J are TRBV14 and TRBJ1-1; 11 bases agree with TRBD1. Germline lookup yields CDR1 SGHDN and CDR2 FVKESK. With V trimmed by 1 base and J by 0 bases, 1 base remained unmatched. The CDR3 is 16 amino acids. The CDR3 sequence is CASSQGTGGLNTEAFF. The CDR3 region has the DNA TGTGCCAGCAGCCAAGGGACAGGGGGCCTGAACACTGAAGCTTTCTTT.